This T cell receptor (beta chain) was sequenced during a study of prognosis after radiotherapy for stage I lung cancer. About the study: Several patients receiving radiotherapy then developed distant metastases (median about seven months), with around 16 showing no significant progression.

The germline V gene has CDR1 MRHNA and CDR2 SNTAGT. The CDR3 has 16 amino acids. This clonotype was seen once. Its antigen is not identified. A read error may produce the germline difference seen at one junction end. The study's findings and limits: For the expanded TCR clones, whether they were tumor-specific was not determined.

Two-round multiplex PCR amplified TCR beta CDR3 from genomic DNA. Round one of PCR was performed, and it used primers specific to each TRBV and TRBJ gene. TCRdb re-analysed the multiplex PCR reads in MiXCR, keeping a single row per CDR3 protein. Among around 20,000 distinct CDR3 sequences, around three fifths were seen once, and the ten largest hold around 30%. The gene calls are TRBV6-4 and TRBJ2-5; tentative D call: TRBD1 (6 bases). The TCR comes from a donor at least 50 years old with non-small cell lung cancer. The input for sequencing was PBMCs, taken before or after stereotactic body radiation therapy (not recorded which). The CDR3 DNA reads as TGTGCCAGCAGTGAAGGAAGTGGGGCAGGGGTAGAGACCAAGTACTTC. This codes for CASSEGSGAGVETKYF.